This TCR beta chain is from a study of cytomegalovirus exposure and HLA in healthy donors (dated by TCRdb to between 2016 and 2019). Regarding the study in general: According to an earlier analysis of 587 of the donors, about 179 million T cells yielded 90 million to 140 million unique TCR beta sequences and 276 Gb of sequence data. The study used immunosequencing to profile the T cell repertoires of 666 subjects and linked those repertoires to cytomegalovirus serostatus. Four or five DR-DQ haplotypes were handled as single units for association and clustering, since linkage in the cohort was strong. The later analysis used no new phenotypic data to find candidate immune exposures, relying instead on TCR beta sequences and their occurrence across donors. In addition to the first cohort of 650 to 800 subjects, a separate validation cohort of 120 different subjects was used. Every repertoire in the discovery cohort had been generated on one and the same sequencing platform. Across roughly 420 genotyped donors of the cohort, an average of about 240,000 unique TCR beta nucleotide sequences per donor were sequenced, and roughly 18% of those sequences were non-productive. The study was designed to test whether signatures of past pathogen exposure could be identified by cataloging public T cell receptors. An earlier analysis of some 500 of the donors applied high-throughput TCR beta sequencing to assess whether each TCR beta V gene segment acted as functional or pseudogenic. A later analysis re-examined previously published TCR beta repertoires from hundreds of donors and added high-resolution HLA genotyping to investigate patterns of TCR occurrence. Donor age, sex, ethnicity and CMV serostatus were collected together with the repertoire data. An early release that covered approximately 600 HLA-typed donors contained approximately 300 gigabases of sequencing data and 70 million to 100 million unique TCR sequences. Both class I and class II loci were covered by HLA typing, at four-digit resolution. A later genetic analysis used genome-wide SNP genotypes for about 65% of the roughly 670 donors, treating that subset as a discovery cohort. Of the 350 to 400 genotyped donors, 65% to 90% fell in the genetic ancestry cluster associated with self-reported Caucasian donors. High-throughput TCR immunosequencing, statistical association of individual TCRs with disease status, and machine learning were combined to predict cytomegalovirus infection status. Typing coverage varied by locus: roughly 629-630 donors for A, B, C, DRB1 and DQB1; roughly 560 for DQA1; some 610 for DPA1; roughly 470 for DPB1. Paper-wide results and their limitations: Because HLA typing was missing for some donors at each locus, association tests included only the typed subset. According to a later analysis, most CMV-associated TCR beta chains appeared to be HLA-restricted, and the HLA associations seemed to be driven largely by CMV exposure. In this cohort, only TCR beta chains were sequenced, and detectable features were limited by the absence of alpha or paired-chain data. A cluster of highly shared sequence variants was judged likely to be a technical artifact of the sequencing pipeline. The presence/absence analyses assumed that sequencing depth was roughly uniform across donors, and that assumption may not be true. According to a later analysis, parvovirus B19, influenza, CMV and Epstein-Barr virus appeared linked to several top co-occurrence clusters. In a later analysis, TCR association rates were found to vary across HLA loci, with the most associated TCRs seen for DRB1 alleles and the fewest for HLA-C alleles. The study listed 150 to 200 TCR beta chains as associated with cytomegalovirus. Compared with the roughly 670-donor mean, donors in an Asian-associated ancestry cluster had fewer N-insertions in productive TCRs, according to a later genetic analysis. The only immune exposure information available for the cohort was CMV serostatus. A further reported finding was that TCR beta sequences accurately predicted the HLA-A and HLA-B alleles for most subjects in the first cohort. In a later analysis, HLA-associated TCR beta chains were found to be more clonally expanded and to have lower generation probabilities than equally common non-associated chains. Assigning TCR associations to individual alleles was difficult when HLA alleles, especially DR and DQ, strongly co-occurred. According to the authors, the approach could potentially be generalized to other disease states and immunological phenotypes. An earlier analysis of around 500 of the donors showed that most TCR beta V segments appeared in productive rearrangements either about 87% or about 30% of the time, which broadly matched IMGT annotations. Cytomegalovirus status was reported to be diagnosed by the classifier with high specificity and sensitivity in both the original and validation cohorts. Some 16 rarely observed V segments, including chromosome 9 orphons, were excluded from the earlier analysis of just under 600 of the donors because counts were too low. While some public TCRs were present in many individuals, most TCR sequences turned up only very rarely across donors. Specific HLA alleles were associated with 18,000 or so TCR beta sequences at a false discovery rate of 0.05 in a later analysis. An association between a missense DCLRE1C variant and V-gene and J-gene trimming of TCR beta chains was found in a later genetic analysis and replicated in an independent cohort. Correlated functional status among segregating V segments might reflect linkage disequilibrium, but an unknown experimental factor could not be ruled out. The 87-base-pair reads could not distinguish some IMGT-functional V segments, including TRBV6-2 and TRBV6-3, so those segments were excluded. In vitro tests confirmed that a few of the cytomegalovirus-associated TCR beta chains recognize cytomegalovirus antigens.

Regarding this clone: It lacks a known antigen. Base qualities were left out, and no much larger clone turns up one base away.

Libraries came from the immunoSEQ multiplex PCR assay. For the multiplex PCR, a mixture combining 60 forward primers for TCR Vbeta segments and 13 reverse primers for TCR Jbeta segments was used. Amplification of the CDR3 region of rearranged TCR beta genes was performed with a multiplex PCR assay on genomic DNA. On the Illumina HiSeq System, the amplified TCR beta libraries were sequenced as 87-base-pair reads. From the authors' description of their analysis: A later analysis counted tens of millions of unique TCR beta chains across the 690 or so repertoires, and roughly 9.9 million of these chains were shared by at least two donors. A nearest-neighbor algorithm error-corrected the raw reads and collapsed the reads into unique sequences, merging closely related sequences to remove PCR and sequencing errors. V, D and J gene segments were assigned by aligning CDR3 sequences to IMGT reference sequences. For a sequence to be retained, at least a six-nucleotide match to both a V gene segment and a J gene segment was required. A rearrangement counted as productive if the CDR3 had no stop codons and remained in frame with V and J, and every other rearrangement counted as non-productive. Following IMGT convention, CDR3 was defined as the stretch from the second conserved V-encoded cysteine up to the conserved J-encoded phenylalanine. The earlier analysis of about 610 of the donors excluded sequences that lacked an unambiguous match to a single V gene segment. An earlier analysis of fewer than 750 of the donors called V segments functional above 56.7% productive rearrangements and segregating when the between-donor standard deviation exceeded 5%. A statistical classification framework was built for diagnosing cytomegalovirus status from the catalog of TCR beta chain sequences. V and J gene assignment, in a later analysis, came from comparing TCR nucleotide sequences with IMGT/GENE-DB human TR gene sequences. In a later analysis, CDR3 sequences and most-parsimonious VDJ recombination scenarios were assigned using the TCRdist pipeline. A later analysis defined each TCR beta chain by its CDR3 amino acid sequence plus V-gene family, and excluded reads lacking a unique V-gene family. To address suspected cross-contamination and a sequencing artifact, a later analysis removed over 500 highly shared, low-generation-probability nucleotide sequences. A later analysis calculated a clonal expansion index for each public chain from normalized within-repertoire ranks of inferred template counts. Generation probabilities in a later analysis came from a VDJ recombination model fitted to out-of-frame rearrangements, and those results were checked against IGoR. Hypergeometric tests were used in a later analysis to score TCR-TCR, TCR-HLA and TCR-CMV co-occurrence, with a repertoire-size bias correction applied to the TCR pairs. False discovery rates were estimated in a later analysis by permuting HLA or CMV assignments 20 times. A later analysis grouped co-occurring TCRs with DBSCAN, adding TCRdist sequence similarity when clustering within HLA-allele-positive subsets. Repertoires with fewer than 30,000 or more than 120,000 public chains were left out of co-occurrence clustering, as were about 5 repertoires with anomalous nucleotide sharing. The table was pulled from immuneACCESS by TCRdb, which kept in-frame rearrangements only. Such tables lose some clones; where checked, under half of the loss comes from unresolved V genes, and the rest has no known cause. Clone size and V and J calls were adopted from that table, with D and trimming inferred from the DNA. In this sample the table shows roughly 110,000 clones, 70% to 85% of which occur a single time. The ten largest account for about 3.6% of the sample.

The junction carries 12 bases between V and J, which are trimmed by 1 base and 0 bases respectively. Counted from cysteine to phenylalanine, this CDR3 has 16 amino acids. This entry keeps only the CDR3 DNA: 48 bases, framed from base 1. As encoded in the germline V gene, CDR1 is SGHTA while CDR2 is FQGTGA. The cohort comprised some 730 healthy bone marrow donors. At the time of sampling, all cohort members were nominally healthy, though unrecorded immune exposures were likely present. The donor tested CMV seronegative and was one of the 352 seronegative cohort members. A peripheral blood sample was provided by each donor, and peripheral blood mononuclear cells were used for TCR beta sequencing. Genomic DNA extraction from the blood cell samples was performed with the Qiagen DNeasy Blood Extraction Kit.

The chain links TRBV7-3 with TRBJ1-1; the D gene remains uncertain. Sequencing was done on a sample of PBMCs. This TCR came from a man in his sixties in good health and CMV-seronegative. For the CDR3, the sequence is CASSLKVRLMNTEAFF. The nucleotide sequence reads TGTGCCAGCAGCTTAAAGGTCAGGTTAATGAACACTGAAGCTTTCTTT.